The 18 T cell receptor beta chains given below trace back to one sample, sequenced in a study of cytomegalovirus exposure and HLA in healthy donors. Primers for the PCR totalled 60 Vbeta and 13 Jbeta. This table comes from immunoSEQ multiplex PCR, and its TCRdb copy is limited to in-frame clones, with some not included. Of approximately 130,000 clones in the sample, about 84% were seen once. Sequencing was performed on PBMCs. The origin of the receptors is a boy younger than 18 in good health and CMV-seronegative.

The rearrangement uses TRBV5-4 and TRBJ1-2; 9 bases line up with TRBD1. Per the germline V gene, CDR1 is SGHNT and CDR2 is YYREEE (reference sequence). The V segment lost 4 bases and the J segment 8 bases; nucleotides outside the gene matches: 9. This CDR3 comprises 14 residues. The DNA of the CDR3 is TGTGCCAGCAGCCCCGGACAGGGGTTCGGAGGCTACACCTTC. It specifies CASSPGQGFGGYTF.

The chain uses TRBV6-6 and TRBJ1-4; D unclear. The CDR3 runs to 15 residues. Per the germline V gene, CDR1 is MNHNY and CDR2 is SVGAGI (reference sequence). The V gene lost 2 bases and the J gene lost 0 bases, with 7 bases spanning the gap. The CDR3 sequence is CASSYRYATNEKLFF. CDR3 DNA: TGTGCCAGCAGTTACCGCTACGCAACTAATGAAAAACTGTTTTTT.

This clone was counted a few times. This rearrangement joins TRBV2 to TRBJ1-1; 7 nucleotides line up with TRBD1. In germline, CDR1 is SNHLY, CDR2 FYNNEI. J gave up 0 bases and V 6 bases, and 4 bases lay outside the gene matches. CDR3 length: 14 residues. As DNA, the CDR3 is TGTGCCAGCAGCCAGGACAGGATGAACACTGAAGCTTTCTTT. It yields the protein CASSQDRMNTEAFF. Drawing the rest from reference TRBV2 and TRBJ1-1, the complete variable domain is EPEVTQTPSHQVTQMGQEVILRCVPISNHLYFYWYRQILGQKVEFLVSFYNNEISEKSEIFDDQFSVERPDGSNFTLKIRSTKLEDSAMYFCASSQDRMNTEAFFGQGTRLTVV.

This clone was picked up a small number of times. V gene TRBV27 combines with J gene TRBJ2-5, with 9 positions matching TRBD1. Trimming took 5 bases from V and 5 from J; bases not matched to a gene: 12. The CDR3 length is 16 residues. Germline values: CDR1 MNHEY, CDR2 SMNVEV (reference sequence). CDR3 sequence (DNA): TGTGCCAGCAGTCCTATAGGGGGGGACAGGGTCGAGACCCAGTACTTC. Residues: CASSPIGGDRVETQYF.

The chain combines TRBV4-1 with TRBJ2-1, with D possibly being TRBD2 (7 bases). The CDR3 totals 16 residues. Trimming stripped 0 bases from V and 9 bases from J, with 18 bases between. The germline V gene encodes CDR1 MGHRA and CDR2 YSYEKL. CDR3 nucleotides: TGCGCCAGCAGCCAAGAAGAGGGGGGGATGGGGACTGAGCAGTTCTTC. Protein product: CASSQEEGGMGTEQFF.

The V call is TRBV7-9, the J call TRBJ2-7; D is perhaps TRBD2 (5 bases). V lost 4 bases, J lost 1 base, and 8 bases lay in between. CDR3 size: 13 residues. Germline V lookup: CDR1 SEHNR, CDR2 FQNEAQ (reference sequence). CDR3 protein: CASSSTNSYEQYF. Here the CDR3 DNA reads TGTGCCAGCAGCTCGACTAATTCCTACGAGCAGTACTTC. Full variable domain (rest looked up from reference TRBV7-9 and TRBJ2-7): DTGVSQNPRHKITKRGQNVTFRCDPISEHNRLYWYRQTLGQGPEFLTYFQNEAQLEKSRLLSDRFSAERPKGSFSTLEIQRTEQGDSAMYLCASSSTNSYEQYFGPGTRLTVT.

The chain is built from TRBV30 and TRBJ2-7; 7 bases align to TRBD1. Trimming at V came to 3 bases and at J to 2 bases, leaving 4 bases not matched to a gene. The CDR3 totals 13 residues. The V gene's germline CDR1 is GTSNPN and CDR2 SVGIG (reference sequence). This CDR3 reads CAWRHRGAYEQYF. Here the CDR3 DNA reads TGTGCCTGGAGACACAGGGGAGCCTACGAGCAGTACTTC. The whole variable domain, remainder taken from reference TRBV30 and TRBJ2-7, is SQTIHQWPATLVQPVGSPLSLECTVEGTSNPNLYWYRQAAGRGLQLLFYSVGIGQISSEVPQNLSASRPQDRQFILSSKKLLLSDSGFYLCAWRHRGAYEQYFGPGTRLTVT.

The V gene is TRBV5-1, the J gene TRBJ2-7; 7 bases are a match to TRBD2. The germline V gene has CDR1 SGHRS and CDR2 YFSETQ. The CDR3 extends over 14 amino acids. The trim removed 4 bases at V and 2 bases at J, leaving 6 bases unmatched. CDR3: CASSDGTNTYEQYF. The CDR3 DNA reads as TGCGCCAGCAGCGACGGGACTAACACCTACGAGCAGTACTTC.

V is TRBV7-9 and J is TRBJ2-7, with D tentatively TRBD2 (5 bases). Germline-derived CDR1 and CDR2 are SEHNR and FQNEAQ (reference sequence). The CDR3 length is 15 residues. Trimming removed 5 bases from V and 7 bases from J, with 21 bases in between. The CDR3: CASSGLAPSRVEQYF. In DNA form, the CDR3 reads TGTGCCAGCAGCGGGCTAGCTCCATCCCGAGTAGAGCAGTACTTC. The full variable domain, in which reference TRBV7-9 and TRBJ2-7 provide the parts outside the CDR3, is DTGVSQNPRHKITKRGQNVTFRCDPISEHNRLYWYRQTLGQGPEFLTYFQNEAQLEKSRLLSDRFSAERPKGSFSTLEIQRTEQGDSAMYLCASSGLAPSRVEQYFGPGTRLTVT.

Concerning this clone itself: This likely comes from a read error, as the CDR3 has no conserved phenylalanine or tryptophan at its end. The CDR3 DNA sequence: TGTGCCTGGAGTGTAGGGGGCATCCTCGGGGAGCAGTACTCC. Protein: CAWSVGGILGEQYS. The chain employs TRBV30 and TRBJ2-7; 7 bases agree with TRBD1. The CDR3 runs to 14 residues. Per the germline V gene, CDR1 is GTSNPN and CDR2 is SVGIG (reference sequence). The junction had 9 bases not matched to a gene; V was cut back by 0 bases and J by 7 bases.

This clone was recorded once. The rearrangement uses TRBV13 and TRBJ1-4, with D maybe TRBD1 (5 bases). From germline, CDR1 is PRHDT and CDR2 FYEKMQ (reference sequence). The V gene lost 7 bases and the J gene lost 0 bases, with 12 bases spanning the gap. The CDR3 sequence is 15 residues long. The CDR3 DNA follows: TGTGCCAGCACCCGCGGGGCTGCAACTAATGAAAAACTGTTTTTT. It yields the protein CASTRGAATNEKLFF.

The chain carries TRBV7-9 and TRBJ2-3; weak D call: TRBD2 (6 bases). CDR3 length equals 13 residues. V lost 6 bases and J lost 4, with 11 bases in between. Germline loops: CDR1 SEHNR, CDR2 FQNEAQ (reference sequence). The CDR3 DNA reads as TGTGCCAGCAGGGGACTGGCCGCAGATACGCAGTATTTT. Its protein product is CASRGLAADTQYF.

The chain joins TRBV19 to TRBJ2-5, with D possibly matching TRBD2 (6 bases). Germline V lookup: CDR1 LNHDA, CDR2 SQIVND (reference sequence). This CDR3 spans 15 amino acids. Between the trimmed V and J ends, which lost 1 base and 1 base, there was a span of 10 bases. The CDR3 DNA reads TGTGCCAGTAGTATAGGAGGCGGGATCCAAGAGACCCAGTACTTC. The encoded protein is CASSIGGGIQETQYF.

This sequence joins TRBV7-2 and TRBJ2-7; no firm D call. Germline CDR1 reads SGHTA; CDR2 reads FQGNSA. V lost 5 bases and J lost 0, with 5 bases in between. The CDR3 has 12 amino acids. The CDR3 region has the DNA TGTGCCAGCAGCCTAAGCTCCTACGAGCAGTACTTC. Encoded protein: CASSLSSYEQYF.

The V and J genes are TRBV5-1 and TRBJ2-1; TRBD2 matches at 12 bases. CDR1 and CDR2 from the germline V gene are SGHRS and YFSETQ. The CDR3 length is 17 residues. The J segment lost 4 bases and the V segment lost 0 bases, leaving 5 bases of the junction unmatched. This CDR3 is CASSLVASGRVYNEQFF. The CDR3 DNA sequence: TGCGCCAGCAGCTTGGTGGCTAGCGGGAGGGTTTACAATGAGCAGTTCTTC.

This clone showed up just once. The CDR3 DNA is TGTGCCAGCAGTGAAACTAGTGTCGGAGAGACCCAGTACTTC. It codes for CASSETSVGETQYF. This chain links TRBV6-1 with TRBJ2-5; perhaps TRBD2 as D (5 bases). Trimming shortened V by 2 bases and J by 4 bases, and 11 bases separated the two germline ends. Germline values: CDR1 MNHNS, CDR2 SASEGT. There are 14 residues in the CDR3.

The chain carries TRBV28 and TRBJ1-3; 12 nucleotides agree with TRBD1. From germline, CDR1 is MDHEN and CDR2 SYDVKM. The CDR3 has 14 residues. J was trimmed by 7 bases and V by 6 bases; bases with no gene match: 4. This CDR3 reads CASRGTGGSNTIYF. DNA for the CDR3: TGTGCCAGCAGAGGGACAGGGGGCTCGAACACCATATATTTT. Variable domain in full (rest from reference TRBV28 and TRBJ1-3): DVKVTQSSRYLVKRTGEKVFLECVQDMDHENMFWYRQDPGLGLRLIYFSYDVKMKEKGDIPEGYSVSREKKERFSLILESASTNQTSMYLCASRGTGGSNTIYFGEGSWLTVV.

The chain couples TRBV19 to TRBJ1-2, with 8 positions matching TRBD1. With 5 bases clipped from V and 4 bases from J, the junction kept 9 bases outside the gene matches. Germline loops: CDR1 LNHDA, CDR2 SQIVND (reference sequence). The CDR3 extends over 15 amino acids. This CDR3 is CASSSRAGGGYGYTF. CDR3 nucleotides: TGTGCCAGTAGTTCCCGGGCAGGGGGCGGCTATGGCTACACCTTC.